The rows below give T cell receptor beta chains drawn from one sample of a study of human T cells and chemical hapten exposure. TCRdb independently ran MiXCR on the RACE reads; one entry per CDR3 protein. The sample holds tens of thousands of distinct CDR3 sequences, approximately 11% seen once. The sample consisted of whole blood, taken in connection with sensitization to the hapten diphenylcyclopropenone (DPC). The source of these receptors is a middle-aged woman with alopecia areata. Some clones in this sample may be carry-over from other donors' samples. Each CDR3 is given with its conserved first and last residue. The D gene is left open where the match is weak. Part of the rows lack a size; the others show once, few, many or a class for expanded clones.

many	TRBJ1-2	TRBV5-1	NA	TGCGCCAGCAGCTTGTACGACACAGCTAACTATGGCTACACCTTC	CASSLYDTANYGYTF
few	TRBJ2-3	TRBV9	NA	TGTGCCAGCAGCGAGGGACGGAGTCAGGGTACGCAGTATTTT	CASSEGRSQGTQYF
few	TRBJ2-1	TRBV4-2	NA	TGTGCCAGCGGCTGGGAGGTTGTTGGCTCCTACAATGAGCAGTTCTTC	CASGWEVVGSYNEQFF
NA	TRBJ2-2	TRBV28	NA	TGTGCCAGCAGTTTAGTCTTGGGGGAGCTGTTTTTT	CASSLVLGELFF
NA	TRBJ2-3	TRBV29-1	NA	TGCAGCGTTGAGGGCTACACAGATACGCAGTATTTT	CSVEGYTDTQYF
many	TRBJ2-5	TRBV9	NA	TGTGCCAGCAACGGGGGCAGCGTTCAAGAGACCCAGTACTTC	CASNGGSVQETQYF
many	TRBJ2-7	TRBV7-7	TRBD2	TGTGCTAGCAGCCCTAGCGGGAGCCCCGGTAACGAGCAGTACTTC	CASSPSGSPGNEQYF
many	TRBJ1-6	TRBV28	NA	TGTGCCAGCAGTTCCCCGTCCGGACAGAATTCACCCCTCCACTTT	CASSSPSGQNSPLHF
many	TRBJ2-3	TRBV10-3	NA	TGTGCCATCAGTGGGGGTACTGGCTACACAGATACGCAGTATTTT	CAISGGTGYTDTQYF
NA	TRBJ2-1	TRBV2	NA	TGTGCCAGCAGTGAATTGGTAGAGTGGAATGAGCAGTTCTTC	CASSELVEWNEQFF